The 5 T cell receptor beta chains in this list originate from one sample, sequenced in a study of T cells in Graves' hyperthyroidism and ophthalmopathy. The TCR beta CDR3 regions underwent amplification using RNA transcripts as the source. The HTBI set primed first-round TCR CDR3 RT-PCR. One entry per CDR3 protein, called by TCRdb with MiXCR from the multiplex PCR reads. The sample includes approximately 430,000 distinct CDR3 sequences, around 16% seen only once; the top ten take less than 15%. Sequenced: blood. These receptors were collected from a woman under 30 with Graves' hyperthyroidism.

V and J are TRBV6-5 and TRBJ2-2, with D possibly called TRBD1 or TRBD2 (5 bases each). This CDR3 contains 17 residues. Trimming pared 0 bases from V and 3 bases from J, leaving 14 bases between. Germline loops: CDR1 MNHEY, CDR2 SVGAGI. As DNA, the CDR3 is TGTGCCAGCAGTTACTCGATCCCGGGGACCTACACCGGGGAGCTGTTTTTT. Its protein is CASSYSIPGTYTGELFF.

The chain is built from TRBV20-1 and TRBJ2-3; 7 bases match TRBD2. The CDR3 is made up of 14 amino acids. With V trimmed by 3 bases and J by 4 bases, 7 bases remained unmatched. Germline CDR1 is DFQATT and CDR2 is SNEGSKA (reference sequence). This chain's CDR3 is CSASPRGRSDTQYF. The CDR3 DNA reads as TGCAGTGCTAGCCCTCGCGGGAGATCAGATACGCAGTATTTT.

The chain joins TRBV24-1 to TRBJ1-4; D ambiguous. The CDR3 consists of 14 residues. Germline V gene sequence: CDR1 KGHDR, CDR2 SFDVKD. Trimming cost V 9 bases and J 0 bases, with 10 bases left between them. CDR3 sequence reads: CATPGSATNEKLFF. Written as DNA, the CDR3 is TGTGCCACCCCGGGGAGTGCAACTAATGAAAAACTGTTTTTT.

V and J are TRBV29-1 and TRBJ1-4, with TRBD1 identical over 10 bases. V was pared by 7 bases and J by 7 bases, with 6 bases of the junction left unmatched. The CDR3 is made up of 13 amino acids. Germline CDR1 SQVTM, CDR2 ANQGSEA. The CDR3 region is CSGQTGGSEKLFF. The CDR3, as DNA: TGCAGCGGGCAGACAGGGGGCTCTGAAAAACTGTTTTTT. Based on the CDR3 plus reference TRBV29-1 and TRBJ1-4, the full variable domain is SAVISQKPSRDICQRGTSLTIQCQVDSQVTMMFWYRQQPGQSLTLIATANQGSEATYESGFVIDKFPISRPNLTFSTLTVSNMSPEDSSIYLCSGQTGGSEKLFFGSGTQLSVL.

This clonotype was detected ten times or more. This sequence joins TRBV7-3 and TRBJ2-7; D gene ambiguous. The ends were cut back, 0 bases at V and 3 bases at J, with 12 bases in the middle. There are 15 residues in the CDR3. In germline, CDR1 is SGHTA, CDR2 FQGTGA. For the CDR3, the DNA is TGTGCCAGCAGCTTAACTTCCGACATGTTCTACGAGCAGTACTTC. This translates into CASSLTSDMFYEQYF.